These 15 T cell receptor beta chains share one sample of origin, sequenced in a study of beta chain features in type 1 diabetes. Their antigen targets remain unknown. Points from the study as a whole: All four CD4+ subsets from Type 1 diabetes patients carried moderately but significantly shorter TCRB CDR3s.

The sequenced template was cDNA made from the entire isolated RNA. This table comes from immunoSEQ multiplex PCR, and its TCRdb copy is limited to in-frame clones, with some not included. The sample yields about 710,000 clones, roughly 13% seen once. Sequencing was done on a sample of naive CD4+ T cells from blood. These receptors originate from a man aged 18 to 29 with type 1 diabetes.

This chain links TRBV28 with TRBJ2-1; D may match TRBD1 or TRBD2 (5 bases each). Trimming took off 10 bases at V and 7 bases at J, with 23 bases between the two ends. Germline CDR1 and CDR2: MDHEN and SYDVKM. The CDR3 is made up of 15 amino acids. In nucleotides, the CDR3 is TGTGCCACCCTCCGCCCGGGACCAGTAGGGAATGAGCAGTTCTTC. Protein sequence: CATLRPGPVGNEQFF. Complete variable domain (other parts from reference TRBV28 and TRBJ2-1): DVKVTQSSRYLVKRTGEKVFLECVQDMDHENMFWYRQDPGLGLRLIYFSYDVKMKEKGDIPEGYSVSREKKERFSLILESASTNQTSMYLCATLRPGPVGNEQFFGPGTRLTVL.

The chain is built from TRBV7-9 and TRBJ1-1; maybe TRBD1 (5 bases). This CDR3 is 13 amino acids long. V lost 5 bases to trimming and J lost 6 bases, with 13 bases between them. CDR1 and CDR2 (germline): SEHNR, FQNEAQ (reference sequence). This CDR3 reads CASSPGDVPEAFF. Here the CDR3 DNA reads TGTGCCAGCAGCCCCGGGGACGTTCCTGAAGCTTTCTTT. The full variable domain, its missing parts supplied by reference TRBV7-9 and TRBJ1-1, is DTGVSQNPRHKITKRGQNVTFRCDPISEHNRLYWYRQTLGQGPEFLTYFQNEAQLEKSRLLSDRFSAERPKGSFSTLEIQRTEQGDSAMYLCASSPGDVPEAFFGQGTRLTVV.

CDR3 nucleotides: TGTGCCTGGAATGTAGTCCCACGCAATGAGCAGTTCTTC. Its protein is CAWNVVPRNEQFF. V and J are TRBV30 and TRBJ2-1, with D unclear. With 4 bases removed from V and 6 bases from J, the gap between germline ends came to 13 bases. The CDR3 is 13 residues long. The germline gives CDR1 GTSNPN, CDR2 SVGIG (reference sequence).

The chain uses TRBV28 and TRBJ2-7; 8 nucleotides line up with TRBD1. V lost 6 bases and J lost 3; bases outside the gene matches: 7. The germline V gene encodes CDR1 MDHEN and CDR2 SYDVKM. The CDR3 sequence is 14 residues long. This chain's CDR3 is CASRRQGFNYEQYF. The CDR3 DNA follows: TGTGCCAGCAGGCGACAGGGGTTTAACTACGAGCAGTACTTC.

For the CDR3, the DNA is TGTGCCAGCAGTTCCCCCCGGGGGAGGAACTCCTACGAGCAGTACTTC. This translates into CASSSPRGRNSYEQYF. The V call is TRBV6-5, the J call TRBJ2-7; maybe TRBD2 (6 bases). CDR1 and CDR2 from the germline V gene are MNHEY and SVGAGI. The CDR3 spans 16 residues. V was pared by 4 bases and J by 0 bases, with 16 bases between.

This clone has just a few counts. The CDR3 nucleotides read TGTGCCAGCAGCTTAGCTGGCCTCCGCTCCTACGAGCAGTACTTC. Translating gives CASSLAGLRSYEQYF. The J gene is TRBJ2-7, the V gene TRBV7-2; D is unresolved. V was clipped by 0 bases and J by 0 bases, with 9 bases between them. The CDR3 is made up of 15 amino acids. Germline V gene sequence: CDR1 SGHTA, CDR2 FQGNSA.

This clone was detected only a few times. The chain has TRBV9 and TRBJ2-5; no clear D gene. Per germline, CDR1 SGDLS and CDR2 YYNGEE. The CDR3 extends over 12 amino acids. Trimming removed 3 bases from V and 1 base from J, with 4 bases in between. The CDR3 coding sequence is TGTGCCAGCAGCGCTATCCAAGAGACCCAGTACTTC. It yields the protein CASSAIQETQYF.

The chain links TRBV6-5 to TRBJ2-1; 8 nucleotides align to TRBD2. Germline assignment: CDR1 MNHEY and CDR2 SVGAGI. Trimming took 4 bases from V and 4 from J; bases not matched to a gene: 6. The CDR3 loop spans 15 amino acids. DNA of the CDR3: TGTGCCAGCAGTTCGTTAGCGGGAAAGTACAATGAGCAGTTCTTC. Translation: CASSSLAGKYNEQFF.

This clone was counted a few times. The chain employs TRBV4-1 and TRBJ2-7; no firm D call. Looked up from germline, CDR1 is MGHRA and CDR2 is YSYEKL. CDR3 size: 11 residues. Trimming cost V 0 bases and J 6 bases, with 3 bases left between them. The CDR3 nucleotides are TGCGCCAGCAGCCAAGAAACCGAGCAGTACTTC. This translates into CASSQETEQYF.

The rearrangement links TRBV20-1 to TRBJ1-1; D is unresolved. The length of the CDR3 is 11 residues. Germline V lookup: CDR1 DFQATT, CDR2 SNEGSKA (reference sequence). V shed 5 bases and J shed 6 bases, with 10 bases lying between them. In nucleotides, the CDR3 is TGCAGTGCTTTCAGGTCCCCTGAAGCTTTCTTT. Translated, it gives CSAFRSPEAFF.

This clone was found a few times. The V and J genes are TRBV13 and TRBJ2-1, with 7 nucleotides matching TRBD2. The CDR3 sequence is 14 residues long. The germline V gene encodes CDR1 PRHDT and CDR2 FYEKMQ (reference sequence). Trimming removed 8 bases from V and 7 bases from J; junction bases left unmatched: 11. CDR3 sequence (DNA): TGTGCCAGCCGGAGCGGGATGGGGGGGAATGAGCAGTTCTTC. It codes for CASRSGMGGNEQFF.

This clone was seen only a few times. The chain employs TRBV2 and TRBJ2-3, with D unclear. Per the germline V gene, CDR1 is SNHLY and CDR2 is FYNNEI. The CDR3 runs to 12 residues. The germline V and J ends were trimmed by 5 bases and 4 bases, with 7 bases remaining between them. The CDR3 DNA sequence: TGTGCCAGCAGTAACCGCGCAGATACGCAGTATTTT. Protein sequence: CASSNRADTQYF.

Concerning this clone: Other DNA variants within this sample encode the same CDR3. This chain links TRBV18 with TRBJ2-1; D might be TRBD1 or TRBD2, each matching 6 bases. This CDR3 is 13 amino acids long. The V end lost 3 bases, the J end lost 7 bases, and 10 bases lay between the germline ends. Looked up from germline, CDR1 is KGHSH and CDR2 is LQKENI. The CDR3 DNA reads as TGTGCCAGCTCACCCCGAGGGGGGAATGAGCAGTTCTTC. Translation: CASSPRGGNEQFF.

This CDR3 reads CASSLVQSSGIPKQYF. The CDR3 nucleotides read TGTGCCAGCAGCTTAGTTCAGTCTAGCGGGATCCCGAAGCAGTACTTC. The chain is built from TRBV11-2 and TRBJ2-7; 9 bases are a match to TRBD2. The ends lost 1 base at V and 8 bases at J; junction bases unmatched: 12. CDR1 is SGHAT, CDR2 FQNNGV, per germline. The length of the CDR3 is 16 residues.

The chain has TRBV7-2 and TRBJ2-5, with 7 nucleotides matching TRBD1. CDR1 is SGHTA, CDR2 FQGNSA, per germline. This CDR3 comprises 15 residues. Germline trimming cut 5 bases from V and 2 bases from J; bases unmatched to any gene: 8. In DNA form, the CDR3 reads TGTGCCAGCAGCCTAAGACAGGGTATACAAGAGACCCAGTACTTC. Amino acid sequence: CASSLRQGIQETQYF.